The T cell receptor (beta chain) under discussion was sequenced for a study of identical twins. Study outcomes and limitations: Out-of-frame alpha sequences that twins shared showed excess low generation probability.

In TCRdb, the 5' RACE reads were re-called with MiXCR into one record per CDR3 protein. The profile shows 300,000 to 400,000 distinct CDR3 sequences, 9% to 10% of them singletons. The CDR3 totals 16 residues. Trimming cost V 6 bases and J 3 bases, with 20 bases left between them. Per the germline V gene, CDR1 is MNHEY and CDR2 is SVGEGT. Comment on this clonotype: Antigen specificity is unknown.

Specimen: naive T cells sorted from blood. This TCR came from a woman aged 50 to 65 in good health. The chain recombines TRBV6-2 or TRBV6-3 with TRBJ1-1, with D possibly being TRBD1 (5 bases). CDR3 amino acids: CASRPGTAVGDTEAFF. CDR3 coding DNA: TGTGCCAGCAGACCCGGGACGGCGGTCGGGGACACTGAAGCTTTCTTT.